The present TCR beta chain was sequenced within a study of Tregs in tolerant kidney transplant recipients. Of note for this clone: The antigen is not known.

General study points: No direct test of biological reproducibility was done here. Activated donor B cell expansion appeared to reveal the most relevant donor-specific TCRbeta repertoire.

Using immunoSEQ multiplex PCR, the repertoire was profiled, and TCRdb retains in-frame clones only, with some absent. The sample records hundreds of thousands of clones, roughly 80% being singletons. The CDR3 covers 16 residues. Germline V CDR1 and CDR2: SGHNT, YYREEE (reference sequence). Trimming took off 0 bases at V and 0 bases at J, with 7 bases between the two ends. The receptor's source is a human donor in good health. The chain recombines TRBV5-4 with TRBJ2-6; D remains unclear. Material for sequencing was CD4+ T cells from blood. CDR3 DNA sequence: TGTGCCAGCAGCTTGGCACGACCCTCTGGGGCCAACGTCCTGACTTTC. This sequence encodes CASSLARPSGANVLTF.